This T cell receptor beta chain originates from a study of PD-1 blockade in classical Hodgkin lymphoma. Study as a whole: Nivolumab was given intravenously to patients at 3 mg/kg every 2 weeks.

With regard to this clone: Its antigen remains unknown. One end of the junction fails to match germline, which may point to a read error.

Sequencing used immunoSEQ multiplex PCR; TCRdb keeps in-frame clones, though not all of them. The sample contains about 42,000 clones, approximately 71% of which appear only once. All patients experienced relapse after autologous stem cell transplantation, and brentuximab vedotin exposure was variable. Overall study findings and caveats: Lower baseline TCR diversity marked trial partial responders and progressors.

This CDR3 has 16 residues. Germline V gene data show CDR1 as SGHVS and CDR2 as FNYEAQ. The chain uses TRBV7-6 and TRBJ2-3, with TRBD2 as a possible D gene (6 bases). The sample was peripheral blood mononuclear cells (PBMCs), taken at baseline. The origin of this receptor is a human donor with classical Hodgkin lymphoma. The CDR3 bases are TGTGCCAGCAGCTTAGCTAGCGGTGCCACCACAGCTACGCAGTATTTT. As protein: CASSLASGATTATQYF.